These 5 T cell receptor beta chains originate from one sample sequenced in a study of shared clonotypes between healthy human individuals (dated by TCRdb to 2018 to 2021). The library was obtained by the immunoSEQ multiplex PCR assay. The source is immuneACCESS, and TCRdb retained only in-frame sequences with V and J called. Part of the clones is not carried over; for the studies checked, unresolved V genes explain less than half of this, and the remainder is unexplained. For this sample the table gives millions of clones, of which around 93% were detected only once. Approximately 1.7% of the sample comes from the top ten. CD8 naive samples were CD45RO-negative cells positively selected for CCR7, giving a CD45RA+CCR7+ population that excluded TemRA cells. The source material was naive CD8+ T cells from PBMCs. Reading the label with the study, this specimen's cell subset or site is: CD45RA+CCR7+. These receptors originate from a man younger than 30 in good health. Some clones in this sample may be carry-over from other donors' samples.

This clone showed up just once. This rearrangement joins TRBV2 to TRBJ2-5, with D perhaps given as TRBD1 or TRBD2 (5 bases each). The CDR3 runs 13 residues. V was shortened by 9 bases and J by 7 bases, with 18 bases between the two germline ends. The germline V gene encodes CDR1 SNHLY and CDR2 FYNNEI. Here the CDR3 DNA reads TGTGCCAGGACGGGACCCGGTCAGGGGACCCAGTACTTC. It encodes CARTGPGQGTQYF.

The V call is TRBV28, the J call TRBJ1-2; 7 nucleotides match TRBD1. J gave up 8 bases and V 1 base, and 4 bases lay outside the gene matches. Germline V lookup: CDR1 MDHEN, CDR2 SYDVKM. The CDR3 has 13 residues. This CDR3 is CASSLFRGTGYTF. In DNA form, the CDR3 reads TGTGCCAGCAGTTTATTCAGGGGGACGGGCTACACCTTC.

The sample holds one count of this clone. CDR3 sequence reads: CASSAPKQGVYGYTF. The CDR3 DNA is TGTGCCAGCAGCGCCCCTAAACAGGGAGTCTATGGCTACACCTTC. V usage is TRBV9 and J usage is TRBJ1-2; D is perhaps TRBD1 (6 bases). The CDR3 loop spans 15 amino acids. V was pared by 3 bases and J by 4 bases, with 16 bases between. Germline CDR1 reads SGDLS; CDR2 reads YYNGEE.

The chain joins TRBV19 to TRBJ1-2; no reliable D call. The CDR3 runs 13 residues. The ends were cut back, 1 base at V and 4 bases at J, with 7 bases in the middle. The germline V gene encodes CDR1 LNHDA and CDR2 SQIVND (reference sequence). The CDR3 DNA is TGTGCCAGTAGTATAGTTTCCAGCTATGGCTACACCTTC. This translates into CASSIVSSYGYTF.

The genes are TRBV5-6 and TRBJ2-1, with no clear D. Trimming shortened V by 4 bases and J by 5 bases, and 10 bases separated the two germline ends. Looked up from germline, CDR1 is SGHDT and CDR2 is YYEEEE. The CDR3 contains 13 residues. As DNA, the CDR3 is TGTGCCAGCAGCCCAGCCAGTAACAATGAGCAGTTCTTC. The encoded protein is CASSPASNNEQFF. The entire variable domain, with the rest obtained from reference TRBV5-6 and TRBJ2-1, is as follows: DAGVTQSPTHLIKTRGQQVTLRCSPKSGHDTVSWYQQALGQGPQFIFQYYEEEERQRGNFPDRFSGHQFPNYSSELNVNALLLGDSALYLCASSPASNNEQFFGPGTRLTVL.